Below, one T cell receptor beta chain is given with its context. This sample was included in a study of blood T cell repertoires in COVID-19. Study overall: Specimens from acute and convalescent COVID-19 originated in the United States, Italy and Spain. The analysed material was cDNA or gDNA that came from T cells, B-cell-depleted T cells, or PBMCs.

How the authors handled the data: For nucleated cells, counts were estimated from reference gene primer amplification. The method was immunoSEQ multiplex PCR; TCRdb's version includes in-frame clones alone and lacks a portion of them. For V, J and clone size, that table is used; D and trimming come from the DNA. The data contain about 44,000 clones, approximately 86% of them singletons. The origin of this receptor is a woman older than 75 in a cohort sampled during active or convalescent COVID-19. The specimen sequenced was peripheral blood.

The CDR3 DNA is TGTGCCAGCAGCTTGGGTCGTATAGCGGGGAGGCCGGAGACCCAGTACTTC. Protein product: CASSLGRIAGRPETQYF. The genes are TRBV5-6 and TRBJ2-5; TRBD2 matches at 8 bases. This CDR3 region has 17 residues. Trimming removed 0 bases from V and 5 bases from J; junction bases left unmatched: 12. Germline-derived CDR1 and CDR2 are SGHDT and YYEEEE.